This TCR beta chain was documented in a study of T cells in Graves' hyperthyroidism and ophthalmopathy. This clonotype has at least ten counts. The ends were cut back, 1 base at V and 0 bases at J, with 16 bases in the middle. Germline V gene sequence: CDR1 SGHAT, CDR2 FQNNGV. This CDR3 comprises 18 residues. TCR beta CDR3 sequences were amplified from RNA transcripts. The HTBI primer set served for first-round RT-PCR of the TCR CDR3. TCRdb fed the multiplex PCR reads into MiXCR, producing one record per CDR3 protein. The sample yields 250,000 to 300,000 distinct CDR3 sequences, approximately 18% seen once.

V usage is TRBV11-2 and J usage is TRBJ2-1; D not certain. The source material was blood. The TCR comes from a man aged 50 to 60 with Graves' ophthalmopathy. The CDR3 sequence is CASSLGSYYRISYNEQFF. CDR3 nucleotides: TGTGCCAGCAGCTTAGGAAGTTACTACCGCATCTCCTACAATGAGCAGTTCTTC.